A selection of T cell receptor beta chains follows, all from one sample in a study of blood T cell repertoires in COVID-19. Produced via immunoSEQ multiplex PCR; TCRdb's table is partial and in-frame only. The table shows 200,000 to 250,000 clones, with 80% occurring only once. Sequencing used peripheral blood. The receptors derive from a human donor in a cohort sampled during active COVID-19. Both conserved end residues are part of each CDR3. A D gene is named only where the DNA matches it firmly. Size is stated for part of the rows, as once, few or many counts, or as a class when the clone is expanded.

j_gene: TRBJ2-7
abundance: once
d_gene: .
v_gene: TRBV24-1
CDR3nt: TGTGCCACCAGTGACGCTCGGGGAACCTACGAGCAGTACTTC
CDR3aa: CATSDARGTYEQYF

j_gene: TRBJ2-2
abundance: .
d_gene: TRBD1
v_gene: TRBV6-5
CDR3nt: TGTGCCAGCAGTTGGACAGGCAACACCGGGGAGCTGTTTTTT
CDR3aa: CASSWTGNTGELFF

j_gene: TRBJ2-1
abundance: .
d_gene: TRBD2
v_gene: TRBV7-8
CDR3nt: TGTGCCAGCAGCAAACAGCCGGGACTAGCGGATTACAATGAGCAGTTCTTC
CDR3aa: CASSKQPGLADYNEQFF

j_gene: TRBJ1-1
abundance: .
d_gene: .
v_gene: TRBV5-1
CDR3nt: TGCGCCAGCAGCTTGCCAGGGGCCGGGAACACTGAAGCTTTCTTT
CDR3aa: CASSLPGAGNTEAFF

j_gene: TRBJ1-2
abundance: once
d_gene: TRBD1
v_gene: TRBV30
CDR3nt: TGTGCCTGGCGGCAGGGGGAAGTCTATGGCTACACCTTC
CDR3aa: CAWRQGEVYGYTF

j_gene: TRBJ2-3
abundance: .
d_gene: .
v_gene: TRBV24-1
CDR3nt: TGTGCCACCAGTGACCCCCAAGCAGGGATCTTCACAGATACGCAGTATTTT
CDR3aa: CATSDPQAGIFTDTQYF

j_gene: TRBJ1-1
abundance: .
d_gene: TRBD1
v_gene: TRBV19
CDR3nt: TGTGCCAGTAAACGACAGGGGGGGAACACTGAAGCTTTCTTT
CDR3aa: CASKRQGGNTEAFF

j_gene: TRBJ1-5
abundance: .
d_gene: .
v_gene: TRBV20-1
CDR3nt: TGCAGTGCAAGTGGAGCCAATCAGCCCCAGCATTTT
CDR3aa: CSASGANQPQHF

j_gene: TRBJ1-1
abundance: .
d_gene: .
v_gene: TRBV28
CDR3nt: TGTGCCAGCAGGATCCAGGGGCCCAACACTGAAGCTTTCTTT
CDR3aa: CASRIQGPNTEAFF

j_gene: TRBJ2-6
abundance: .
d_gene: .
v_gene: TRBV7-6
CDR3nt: TGTGCCAGCAGCCCGAGGCGCTCTGGGGCCAACGTCCTGACTTTC
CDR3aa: CASSPRRSGANVLTF

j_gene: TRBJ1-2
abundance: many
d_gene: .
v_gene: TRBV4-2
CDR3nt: TGTGCCAGCAGCCCCCGGGGGGAAACCAACTATGGCTACACCTTC
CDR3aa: CASSPRGETNYGYTF

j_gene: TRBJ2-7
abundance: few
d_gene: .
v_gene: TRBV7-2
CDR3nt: TGTGCCAGCAGCTTCCTAGAGCGGAGCGAGCAGTACTTC
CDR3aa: CASSFLERSEQYF

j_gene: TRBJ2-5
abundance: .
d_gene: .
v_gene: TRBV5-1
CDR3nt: TGCGCCAGCAGCTTGGGTCCGAGCGACCAAGAGACCCAGTACTTC
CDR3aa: CASSLGPSDQETQYF

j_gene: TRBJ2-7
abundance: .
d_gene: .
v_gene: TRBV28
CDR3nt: TGTGCCAGCACCAAACAGGGAACCTCCTACGAGCAGTACTTC
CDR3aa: CASTKQGTSYEQYF

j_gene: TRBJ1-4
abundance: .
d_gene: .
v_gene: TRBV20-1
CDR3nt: TGCAGTGCTAGTAGCCAGGGGAATGAAAAACTGTTTTTT
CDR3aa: CSASSQGNEKLFF

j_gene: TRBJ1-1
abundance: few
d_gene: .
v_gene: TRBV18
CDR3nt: TGTGCCAGCTCAACTATATTGAACACTGAAGCTTTCTTT
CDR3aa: CASSTILNTEAFF

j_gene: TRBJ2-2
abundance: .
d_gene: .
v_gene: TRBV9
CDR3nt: TGTGCCAGCAGCGTAGGGGGGGAAGGCAGGGCGACCGGGGAGCTGTTTTTT
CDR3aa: CASSVGGEGRATGELFF

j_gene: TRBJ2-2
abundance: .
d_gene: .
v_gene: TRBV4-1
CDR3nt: TGCGCCAGCAGCCCACTCAAAGGGGCCGACACCGGGGAGCTGTTTTTT
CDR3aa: CASSPLKGADTGELFF

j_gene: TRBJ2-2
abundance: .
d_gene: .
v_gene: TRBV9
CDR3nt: TGTGCCAGCAGCCCCCAGGCTCCGAGGGAGCTGTTTTTT
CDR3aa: CASSPQAPRELFF

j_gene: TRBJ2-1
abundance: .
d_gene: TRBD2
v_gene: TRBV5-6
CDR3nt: TGTGCCAGCAGCCCCCTAGCGGGAGGTTACAATGAGCAGTTCTTC
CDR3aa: CASSPLAGGYNEQFF

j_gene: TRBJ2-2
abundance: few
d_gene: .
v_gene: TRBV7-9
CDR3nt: TGTGCCAGCAGCTTAGTGCGGGGACCGGGCACCGGGGAGCTGTTTTTT
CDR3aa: CASSLVRGPGTGELFF

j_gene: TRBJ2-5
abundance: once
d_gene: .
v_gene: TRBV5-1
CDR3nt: TGCGCCAGCAGCTCACCAGGCGGACAGCAAGAGACCCAGTACTTC
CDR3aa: CASSSPGGQQETQYF

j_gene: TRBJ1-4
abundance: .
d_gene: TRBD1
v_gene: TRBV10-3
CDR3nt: TGTGCCATCAGTGAAGGGACAGGGAGGGTGACTAATGAAAAACTGTTTTTT
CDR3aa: CAISEGTGRVTNEKLFF

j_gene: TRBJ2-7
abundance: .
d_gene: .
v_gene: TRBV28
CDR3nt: TGTGCCAGCAGTTTTCAAACCCGACTCGGCGAGCAGTACTTC
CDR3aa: CASSFQTRLGEQYF

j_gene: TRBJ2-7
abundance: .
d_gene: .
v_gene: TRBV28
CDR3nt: TGTGCCAGCAGTTTTCGAGGATGGCAGTACTTC
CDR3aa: CASSFRGWQYF

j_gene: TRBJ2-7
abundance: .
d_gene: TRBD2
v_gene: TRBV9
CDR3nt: TGTGCCAGCAGCGTAGGAAGCGGGGGGGCCGAGGATTACGAGCAGTACTTC
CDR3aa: CASSVGSGGAEDYEQYF

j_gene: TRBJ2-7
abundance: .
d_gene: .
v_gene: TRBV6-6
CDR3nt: TGTGCCAGCACCAAGGGGGTTTCCTACGAGCAGTACTTC
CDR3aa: CASTKGVSYEQYF

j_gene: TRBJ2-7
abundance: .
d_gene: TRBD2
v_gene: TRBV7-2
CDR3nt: TGTGCCAGCAGCCCCAATAGCGGGAGCGGGTACGAGCAGTACTTC
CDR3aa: CASSPNSGSGYEQYF

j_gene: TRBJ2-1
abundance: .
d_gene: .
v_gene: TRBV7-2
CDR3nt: TGTGCCAGCAGCCCTTCCGGAGGGAACAATGAGCAGTTCTTC
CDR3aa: CASSPSGGNNEQFF

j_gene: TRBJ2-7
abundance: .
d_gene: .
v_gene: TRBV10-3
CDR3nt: TGTGCCATCAGCAGAGGTAGTATCGGCTACGAGCAGTACTTC
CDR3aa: CAISRGSIGYEQYF

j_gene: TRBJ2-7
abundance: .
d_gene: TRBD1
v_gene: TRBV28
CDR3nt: TGTGCCAGCAGTCAGCCCGGGACAGGGAATGAGCAGTACTTC
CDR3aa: CASSQPGTGNEQYF

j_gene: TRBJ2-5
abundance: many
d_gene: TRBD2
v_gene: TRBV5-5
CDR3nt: TGTGCCAGCAGCTCACCTAGCGGGGGGGGCGCCCTGGGAGAGACCCAGTACTTC
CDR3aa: CASSSPSGGGALGETQYF

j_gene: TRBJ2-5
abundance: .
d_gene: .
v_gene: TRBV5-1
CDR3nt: TGCGCCAGCAGCTCCACCCCCCGGTCCCCCGAGACCCAGTACTTC
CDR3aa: CASSSTPRSPETQYF

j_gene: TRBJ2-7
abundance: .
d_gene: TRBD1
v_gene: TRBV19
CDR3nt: TGTGCCAGTAGTATTACCGGGACAGCGGACTGCGAGCGGTACTTC
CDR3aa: CASSITGTADCERYF

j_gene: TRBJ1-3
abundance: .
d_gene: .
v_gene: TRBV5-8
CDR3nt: TGTGCCAGCAGCTTCTCACTTACCTCTGGAAACACCATATATTTT
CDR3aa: CASSFSLTSGNTIYF

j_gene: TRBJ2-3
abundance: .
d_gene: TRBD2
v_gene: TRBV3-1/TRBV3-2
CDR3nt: TGTGCCAGCAGCCAAAGGGCGGGGGGGACAGATACGCAGTATTTT
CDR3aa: CASSQRAGGTDTQYF

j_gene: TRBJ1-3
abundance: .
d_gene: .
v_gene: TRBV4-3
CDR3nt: TGCGCCAGCAGCCAAACTTCATACAGGGCGGGTGGAAACACCATATATTTT
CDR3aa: CASSQTSYRAGGNTIYF

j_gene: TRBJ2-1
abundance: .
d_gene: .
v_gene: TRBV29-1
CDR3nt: TGCAGCGTAGCGGAGGGGACGGATTACAATGAGCAGTTCTTC
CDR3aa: CSVAEGTDYNEQFF

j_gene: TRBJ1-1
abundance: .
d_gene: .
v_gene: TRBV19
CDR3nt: TGTGCCAGCCAATCTGAGGTCCTAACTGAAGCTTTCTTT
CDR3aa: CASQSEVLTEAFF

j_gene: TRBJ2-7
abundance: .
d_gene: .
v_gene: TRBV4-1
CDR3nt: TGCGCCAGCAGCCAAGATGGGACACGACACTCCTACGAGCAGTACTTC
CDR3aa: CASSQDGTRHSYEQYF

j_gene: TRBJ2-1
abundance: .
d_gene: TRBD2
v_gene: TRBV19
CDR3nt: TGTGCCATCCGGACTAGCGGCCCCTCATTGGAGCAGTTCTTC
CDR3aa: CAIRTSGPSLEQFF

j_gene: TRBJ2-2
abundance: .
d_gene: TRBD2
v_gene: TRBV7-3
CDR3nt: TGTGCCAGCAGCCTTGGACTAGTTGCCGGGGAGCTGTTTTTT
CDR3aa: CASSLGLVAGELFF

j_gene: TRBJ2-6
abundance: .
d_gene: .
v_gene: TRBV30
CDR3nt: TGTGCCTGGAGCACTGGGGCCAACGTCCTGACTTTC
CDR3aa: CAWSTGANVLTF

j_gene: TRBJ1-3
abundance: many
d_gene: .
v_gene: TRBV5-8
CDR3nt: TGTGCCAGCAGCCGGGAGACGTTTAGCTCTGGAAACACCATATATTTT
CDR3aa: CASSRETFSSGNTIYF

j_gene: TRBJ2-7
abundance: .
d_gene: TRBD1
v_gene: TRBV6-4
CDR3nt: TGTGCCAGCAGTTTAGGACAGGGACCCTACGAGCAGTACTTC
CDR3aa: CASSLGQGPYEQYF

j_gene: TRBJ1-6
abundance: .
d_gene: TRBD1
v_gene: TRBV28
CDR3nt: TGTGCCAGCAGCTCCCCGGGGGACAGGGTTGATTCACCCCTCCACTTT
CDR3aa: CASSSPGDRVDSPLHF

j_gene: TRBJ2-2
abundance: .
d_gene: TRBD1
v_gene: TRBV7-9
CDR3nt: TGTGCCAGCAGCCCGGACAGGGGGAACACCGGGGAGCTGTTTTTT
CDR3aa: CASSPDRGNTGELFF

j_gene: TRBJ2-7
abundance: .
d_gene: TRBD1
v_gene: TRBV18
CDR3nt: TGTGCCAGCTCACCCCGTCCGGGACAGGGACTCGAGCAGTACTTC
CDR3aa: CASSPRPGQGLEQYF

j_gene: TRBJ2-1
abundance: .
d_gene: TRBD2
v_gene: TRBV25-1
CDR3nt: TGTGCCAGCAGCGCCCCCGGACTAGCGGGGGATGAGCAGTTCTTC
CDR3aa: CASSAPGLAGDEQFF

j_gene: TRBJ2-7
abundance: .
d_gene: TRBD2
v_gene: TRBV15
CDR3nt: TGTGCCACCAGCATTGGGACTAGCGGGTTCTCCTACGAGCAGTACTTC
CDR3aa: CATSIGTSGFSYEQYF

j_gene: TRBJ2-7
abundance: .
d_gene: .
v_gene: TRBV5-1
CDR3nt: TGCGCCAGCAGCTGGGGGGACCCCAGCTCCTACGAGCAGTACTTC
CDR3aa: CASSWGDPSSYEQYF

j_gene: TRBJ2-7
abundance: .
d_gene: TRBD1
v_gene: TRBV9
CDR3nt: TGTGCCAGCAGCCCCGTCCATACAGGGGCCTACGAGCAGTACTTC
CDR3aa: CASSPVHTGAYEQYF